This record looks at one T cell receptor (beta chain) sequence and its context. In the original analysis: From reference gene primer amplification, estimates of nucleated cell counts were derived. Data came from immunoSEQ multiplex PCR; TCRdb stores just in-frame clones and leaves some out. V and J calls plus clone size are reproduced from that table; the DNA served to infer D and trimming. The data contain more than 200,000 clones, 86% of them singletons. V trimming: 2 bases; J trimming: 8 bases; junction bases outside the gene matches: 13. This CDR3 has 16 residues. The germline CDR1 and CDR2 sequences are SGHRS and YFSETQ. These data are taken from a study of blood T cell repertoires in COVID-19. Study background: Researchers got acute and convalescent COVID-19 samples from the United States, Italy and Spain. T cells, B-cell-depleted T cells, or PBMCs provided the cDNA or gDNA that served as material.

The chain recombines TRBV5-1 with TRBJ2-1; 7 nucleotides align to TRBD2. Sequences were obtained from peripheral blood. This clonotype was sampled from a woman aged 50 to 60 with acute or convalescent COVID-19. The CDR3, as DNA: TGCGCCAGCAGCTTTCAGACTAGCTCCTTAGGCGATGAGCAGTTCTTC. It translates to CASSFQTSSLGDEQFF.